A selection of T cell receptor beta chains follows, all from one sample in a study of blood T cells in healthy people across ages. Each CDR3 protein gets one entry after TCRdb re-called the 5' RACE reads with MiXCR. Here the sample spans 1.8 million or so distinct CDR3 sequences, 39% being singletons. Sample: blood. The receptors originated from a human donor in good health. CDR3s include the opening cysteine and the closing phenylalanine or tryptophan. Each record gives: V gene, D gene, J gene, clone size, CDR3 protein, CDR3 DNA. The D gene is left open where the match is weak. Where a row states a size, it is once, few, many or the class of an expanded clone; other rows omit it.

>TRBV4-1|.|TRBJ1-5|.
CASSPREGGKQHF
TGCGCCAGCAGCCCCCGAGAGGGAGGGAAACAGCATTTT
>TRBV6-5|TRBD1|TRBJ2-5|.
CASSNPRDRGTETQYF
TGTGCCAGCAGCAACCCGAGGGACAGGGGGACGGAGACCCAGTACTTC
>TRBV24-1|.|TRBJ2-3|once
CATARINTDAQYF
TGTGCCACCGCAAGAATTAACACAGATGCGCAGTATTTT
>TRBV7-9|.|TRBJ2-3|many
CASSLAGSADTQYF
TGTGCCAGCAGCTTAGCGGGGTCCGCAGATACGCAGTATTTT
>TRBV5-1|TRBD2|TRBJ2-1|.
CASSSRAGDSYNEQFF
TGCGCCAGCAGCTCCCGAGCGGGAGACTCCTACAATGAGCAGTTCTTC
>TRBV20-1|.|TRBJ2-7|.
CSARDVTGAHHEQYF
TGCAGTGCTAGAGACGTTACCGGGGCTCATCACGAGCAGTACTTC
>TRBV18|.|TRBJ1-4|few
CASSPPDSGGGEKLFF
TGTGCCAGCTCACCACCGGACAGCGGAGGCGGCGAAAAACTGTTTTTT
>TRBV7-2|.|TRBJ2-3|many
CASSFRPAGDTQYF
TGTGCCAGCAGCTTCCGACCTGCGGGAGATACGCAGTATTTT
>TRBV7-9|TRBD1|TRBJ1-6|.
CASSFGQGAFSYNSPLHF
TGTGCCAGCAGCTTTGGACAGGGGGCCTTCTCCTATAATTCACCCCTCCACTTT
>TRBV13|TRBD2|TRBJ2-5|.
CASSPTSGPDQETQYF
TGTGCCAGCAGCCCCACTAGCGGGCCCGACCAAGAGACCCAGTACTTC
>TRBV7-2|.|TRBJ2-7|few
CASSLAPVVGLSSYEQYF
TGTGCCAGCAGCTTAGCGCCTGTGGTGGGACTGTCCTCCTACGAGCAGTACTTC
>TRBV27|TRBD2|TRBJ2-5|.
CASSYRGGAETQYF
TGTGCCAGCAGTTATCGCGGGGGGGCGGAGACCCAGTACTTC
>TRBV4-3|TRBD1|TRBJ1-1|.
CASSQTDRELGEAFF
TGCGCCAGCAGCCAGACAGACAGGGAGTTAGGTGAAGCTTTCTTT
>TRBV2|.|TRBJ1-5|.
CASSEGGGENPQHF
TGTGCCAGCAGTGAAGGAGGGGGAGAGAACCCCCAGCATTTT
>TRBV29-1|.|TRBJ1-1|few
CSVSGLLMDTEAFF
TGCAGCGTTTCTGGCCTTCTTATGGACACTGAAGCTTTCTTT
>TRBV7-2|TRBD2|TRBJ2-3|few
CASSLAGGPLADTQYF
TGTGCCAGCAGCCTAGCGGGGGGGCCCTTGGCAGATACGCAGTATTTT
>TRBV2|.|TRBJ1-4|few
CASSESLNEKLFF
TGTGCCAGCAGTGAAAGCCTTAATGAAAAACTGTTTTTT
>TRBV7-3|TRBD2|TRBJ2-1|.
CASSLMAGGSYNEQFF
TGTGCCAGCAGCTTAATGGCGGGGGGCTCCTACAATGAGCAGTTCTTC
>TRBV20-1|TRBD2|TRBJ2-7|few
CSAPDSGATYEQYF
TGCAGTGCCCCCGACAGCGGGGCGACCTACGAGCAGTACTTC
>TRBV20-1|.|TRBJ1-5|few
CSARTVGREVGPQHF
TGCAGTGCTAGAACGGTCGGCAGGGAAGTTGGGCCCCAGCATTTT
>TRBV28|.|TRBJ1-4|.
CASSSLTNEKLFF
TGTGCCAGCAGTTCCTTAACTAATGAAAAACTGTTTTTT
>TRBV20-1|.|TRBJ2-3|.
CSARDRAGTGDTQYF
TGCAGTGCTAGAGATCGGGCTGGTACGGGGGATACGCAGTATTTT
>TRBV4-3|TRBD1|TRBJ1-6|.
CASSQVRDRGYSPLHF
TGCGCCAGCAGCCAAGTTCGAGACAGGGGGTATTCACCCCTCCACTTT
>TRBV29-1|.|TRBJ2-7|.
CSVVDVLGSYNEQYF
TGCAGCGTTGTAGACGTACTCGGGTCCTACAATGAGCAGTACTTC
>TRBV12-3/TRBV12-4|TRBD1|TRBJ1-5|.
CASSPGETGGLGNQPQHF
TGTGCCAGCAGCCCTGGCGAGACAGGGGGCTTGGGCAATCAGCCCCAGCATTTT
>TRBV10-3|.|TRBJ2-6|few
CAISETGPGANVLTF
TGTGCCATCAGTGAAACAGGGCCTGGGGCCAACGTCCTGACTTTC
>TRBV5-6|TRBD1|TRBJ1-2|.
CASSPDGTGDHGYTF
TGTGCCAGCAGCCCGGACGGGACAGGGGATCATGGCTACACCTTC
>TRBV5-6|.|TRBJ2-7|.
CASSPSSSPYEQYF
TGTGCCAGCAGCCCATCAAGCTCCCCCTACGAGCAGTACTTC
>TRBV11-2|.|TRBJ2-3|.
CASTWGDTQYF
TGTGCCAGCACCTGGGGAGATACGCAGTATTTT
>TRBV9|.|TRBJ1-6|.
CANSVASSYNSPLHF
TGTGCCAACAGCGTAGCGAGCTCCTATAATTCACCCCTCCACTTT
>TRBV4-1|.|TRBJ2-3|few
CASSQVNEGTDTQYF
TGCGCCAGCAGCCAAGTTAATGAAGGCACAGATACGCAGTATTTT
>TRBV7-9|.|TRBJ2-7|.
CASSLGGVGESYEQYF
TGTGCCAGCAGCTTAGGAGGAGTCGGGGAATCCTACGAGCAGTACTTC
>TRBV10-3|.|TRBJ1-4|.
CATLGSNEKRFF
TGTGCCACCCTGGGGTCGAATGAAAAACGGTTTTTT
>TRBV18|TRBD1|TRBJ2-5|.
CASSARQGTQETQYF
TGTGCCAGCTCAGCGCGACAGGGGACACAAGAGACCCAGTACTTC
>TRBV7-9|.|TRBJ1-1|.
CASSLGSGYVNTEAFF
TGTGCCAGCAGCTTAGGATCGGGGTATGTGAACACTGAAGCTTTCTTT
>TRBV20-1|.|TRBJ2-7|.
CSAPSRRTYEQYF
TGCAGTGCTCCGTCCAGAAGGACCTACGAGCAGTACTTC
>TRBV9|.|TRBJ2-6|.
CASSVDIGTGANVLTF
TGTGCCAGCAGCGTAGATATTGGAACTGGGGCCAACGTCCTGACTTTC
>TRBV11-3|.|TRBJ2-1|.
CASVKTEYPSYNEQFF
TGTGCCAGCGTAAAGACAGAGTATCCCTCCTACAATGAGCAGTTCTTC
>TRBV12-3/TRBV12-4|.|TRBJ2-6|few
CASSLTGLGHSGANVLTF
TGTGCCAGCAGTTTAACCGGCCTGGGGCACTCTGGGGCCAACGTCCTGACTTTC
>TRBV9|.|TRBJ1-6|.
CASSVEGQGFSPLHF
TGTGCCAGCAGCGTAGAGGGGCAGGGGTTTTCACCCCTCCACTTT
>TRBV6-5|TRBD1|TRBJ1-1|.
CASSPPGQGYTEAFF
TGTGCCAGCAGTCCTCCGGGACAGGGGTATACTGAAGCTTTCTTT
>TRBV6-1|.|TRBJ2-4|.
CASSDPGQRMIRAKNIQYF
TGTGCCAGCAGTGACCCGGGACAACGAATGATTCGGGCCAAAAACATTCAGTACTTC
>TRBV12-3/TRBV12-4|TRBD1|TRBJ1-2|.
CASSSRTGGNGYTF
TGTGCCAGCAGTTCCAGGACAGGGGGGAATGGCTACACCTTC
>TRBV20-1|.|TRBJ2-1|few
CSARVARAFVGEQFF
TGCAGTGCTAGAGTAGCCAGGGCTTTCGTAGGTGAGCAGTTCTTC
>TRBV6-2/TRBV6-3|.|TRBJ2-5|few
CASTMGGETQYF
TGTGCCAGCACCATGGGGGGAGAGACCCAGTACTTC
>TRBV6-2/TRBV6-3|TRBD1|TRBJ2-6|once
CASSYRKRTGVSGANVLTF
TGTGCCAGCAGTTACCGGAAAAGGACAGGGGTTTCTGGGGCCAACGTCCTGACTTTC
>TRBV6-1|.|TRBJ2-5|few
CASSELRTLQETQYF
TGTGCCAGCAGTGAACTTCGGACTCTCCAAGAGACCCAGTACTTC
>TRBV6-5|TRBD1|TRBJ2-1|few
CASSLTGQGKWYNEQFF
TGTGCCAGCAGTTTAACCGGACAGGGAAAATGGTACAATGAGCAGTTCTTC
>TRBV7-2|TRBD1|TRBJ1-1|.
CASSHGPHRGYNEAFF
TGTGCCAGCAGCCATGGCCCTCACAGGGGGTATAATGAAGCTTTCTTT
>TRBV20-1|.|TRBJ2-2|.
CSATNTGELFF
TGCAGTGCTACTAACACCGGGGAGCTGTTTTTT
>TRBV12-3/TRBV12-4|.|TRBJ1-2|.
CASSPLSRIYYGYTF
TGTGCCAGCAGCCCCCTCTCCAGGATTTACTATGGCTACACCTTC
>TRBV12-3/TRBV12-4|.|TRBJ2-3|.
CVSSLSGPTDTQYF
TGTGTCAGCAGTCTTAGCGGACCCACAGATACGCAGTATTTT
>TRBV4-1|.|TRBJ1-1|.
CASSQDWLMEAFF
TGCGCCAGCAGCCAAGATTGGTTGATGGAAGCTTTCTTT
>TRBV4-2|.|TRBJ2-1|few
CASSQEVGVTGYNEQFF
TGTGCCAGCAGCCAAGAAGTTGGAGTTACTGGATACAATGAGCAGTTCTTC
>TRBV7-8|.|TRBJ2-1|.
CASSSGLEGNEQFF
TGTGCCAGCAGCTCGGGACTGGAGGGGAATGAGCAGTTCTTC
>TRBV6-2/TRBV6-3|TRBD1|TRBJ2-7|few
CASSWGTGIQYEQYF
TGTGCCAGCAGTTGGGGGACAGGTATTCAATACGAGCAGTACTTC